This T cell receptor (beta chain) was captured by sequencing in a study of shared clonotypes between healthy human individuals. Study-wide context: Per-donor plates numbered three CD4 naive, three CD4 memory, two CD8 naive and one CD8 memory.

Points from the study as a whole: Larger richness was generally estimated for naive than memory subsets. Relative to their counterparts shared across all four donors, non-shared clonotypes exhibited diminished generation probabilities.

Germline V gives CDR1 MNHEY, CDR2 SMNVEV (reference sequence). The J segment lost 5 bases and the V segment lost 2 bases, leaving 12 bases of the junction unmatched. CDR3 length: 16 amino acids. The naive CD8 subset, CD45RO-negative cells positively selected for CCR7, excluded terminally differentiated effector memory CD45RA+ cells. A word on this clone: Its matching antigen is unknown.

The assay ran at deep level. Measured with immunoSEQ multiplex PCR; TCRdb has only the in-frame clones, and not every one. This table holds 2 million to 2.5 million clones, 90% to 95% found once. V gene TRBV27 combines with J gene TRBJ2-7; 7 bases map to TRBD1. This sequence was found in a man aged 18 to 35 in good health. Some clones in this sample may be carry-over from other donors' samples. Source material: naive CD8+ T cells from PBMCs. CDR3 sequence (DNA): TGTGCCAGCAGTTTAGAGGGCGGACAGGAATTACACGAGCAGTACTTC. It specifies CASSLEGGQELHEQYF.